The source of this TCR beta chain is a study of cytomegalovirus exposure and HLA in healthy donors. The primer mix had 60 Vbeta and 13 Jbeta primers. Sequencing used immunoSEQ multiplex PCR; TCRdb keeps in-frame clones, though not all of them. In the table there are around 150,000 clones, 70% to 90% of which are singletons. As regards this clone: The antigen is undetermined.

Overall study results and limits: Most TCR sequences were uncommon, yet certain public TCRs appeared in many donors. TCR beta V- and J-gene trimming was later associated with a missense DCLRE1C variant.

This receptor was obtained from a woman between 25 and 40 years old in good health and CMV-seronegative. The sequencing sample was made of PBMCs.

CDR3 sequence: CASSKFLNSYNEQFF. The CDR3, as DNA: TGTGCCAGCTCAAAGTTCCTAAACTCCTACAATGAGCAGTTCTTC. The chain has TRBV28 and TRBJ2-1; D is uncertain. With 8 bases removed from V and 0 bases from J, the gap between germline ends came to 14 bases. CDR1 is MDHEN and CDR2 is SYDVKM in the germline V gene. CDR3 length: 15 amino acids.